One T cell receptor (beta chain) is described in this entry. What it binds is unknown. Sequenced by immunoSEQ multiplex PCR; TCRdb stores in-frame clones only, minus some. This sample has around 99,000 clones, with 87% found just once. The CDR3 sequence is 13 residues long. Trimming took 0 bases from V and 8 from J, leaving 10 bases between them. The germline V gene encodes CDR1 MNHNS and CDR2 SASEGT. This sample is part of a study of T cell responses to AZD1222 COVID-19 vaccine. Second-dose groups at about 4 or about 12 weeks were pooled. Regarding the study as a whole: CD4 TCRs associated with vaccination spanned spike, dominating at 160-218 and 743-854. Nearly half of spike-specific TCRs reportedly go after variant regions that carry no mutations. Only after the peak T cell response were repertoires sampled.

Source: peripheral blood, taken 28 days after the second AZD1222 dose. This clonotype was obtained from an adult who received the AZD1222 COVID-19 vaccine. J is TRBJ1-2 and V is TRBV6-1, with D hard to call. CDR3 sequence reads: CASSEAQRLGYTF. CDR3 nucleotides: TGTGCCAGCAGTGAAGCCCAGCGTTTGGGCTACACCTTC.